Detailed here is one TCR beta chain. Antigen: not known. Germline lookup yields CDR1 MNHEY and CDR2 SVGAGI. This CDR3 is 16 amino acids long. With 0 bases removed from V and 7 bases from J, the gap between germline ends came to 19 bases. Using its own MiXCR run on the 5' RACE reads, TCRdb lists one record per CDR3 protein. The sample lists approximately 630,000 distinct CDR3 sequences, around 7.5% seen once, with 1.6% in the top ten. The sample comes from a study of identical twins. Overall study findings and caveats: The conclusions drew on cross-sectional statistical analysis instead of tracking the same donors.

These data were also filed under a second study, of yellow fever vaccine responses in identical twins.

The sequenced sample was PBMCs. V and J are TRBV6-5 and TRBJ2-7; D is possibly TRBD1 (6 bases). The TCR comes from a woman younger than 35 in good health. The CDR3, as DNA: TGTGCCAGCAGTTACTCGGGGCCAGGGGCCCCTGAGGAGCAGTACTTC. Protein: CASSYSGPGAPEEQYF.